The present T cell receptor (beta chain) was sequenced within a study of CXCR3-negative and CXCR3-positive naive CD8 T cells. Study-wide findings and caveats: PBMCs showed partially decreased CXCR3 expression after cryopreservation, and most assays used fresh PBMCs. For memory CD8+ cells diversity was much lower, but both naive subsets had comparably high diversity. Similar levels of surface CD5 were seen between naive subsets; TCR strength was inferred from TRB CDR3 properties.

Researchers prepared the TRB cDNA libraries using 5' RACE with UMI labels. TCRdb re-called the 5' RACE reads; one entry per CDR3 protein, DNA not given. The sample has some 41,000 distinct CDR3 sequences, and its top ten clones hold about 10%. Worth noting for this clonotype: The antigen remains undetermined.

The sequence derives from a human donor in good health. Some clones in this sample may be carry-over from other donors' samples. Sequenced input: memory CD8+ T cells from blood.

The chain's CDR3 is CASSLGRIMNTEAFF. This chain uses TRBV28 with TRBJ1-1. CDR3 length equals 15 residues. CDR1 and CDR2 from the germline V gene are MDHEN and SYDVKM.